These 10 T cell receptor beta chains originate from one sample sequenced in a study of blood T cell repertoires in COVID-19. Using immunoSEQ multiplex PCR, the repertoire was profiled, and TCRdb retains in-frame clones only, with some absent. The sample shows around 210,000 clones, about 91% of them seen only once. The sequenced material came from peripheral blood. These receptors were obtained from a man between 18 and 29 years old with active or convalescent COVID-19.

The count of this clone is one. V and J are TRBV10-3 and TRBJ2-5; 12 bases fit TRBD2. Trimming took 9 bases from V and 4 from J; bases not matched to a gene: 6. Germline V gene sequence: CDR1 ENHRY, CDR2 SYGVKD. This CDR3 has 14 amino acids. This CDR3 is CAIREGLAGETQYF. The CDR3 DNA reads TGTGCCATACGGGAGGGACTAGCGGGAGAGACCCAGTACTTC.

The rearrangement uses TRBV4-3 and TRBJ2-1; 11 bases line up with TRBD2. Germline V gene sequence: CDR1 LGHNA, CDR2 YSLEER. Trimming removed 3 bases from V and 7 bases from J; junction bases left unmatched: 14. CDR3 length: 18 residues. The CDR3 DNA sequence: TGCGCCAGCAGCCAGGGTGGAGTAGCGGGAGGGCCTAGGAATGAGCAGTTCTTC. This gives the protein CASSQGGVAGGPRNEQFF.

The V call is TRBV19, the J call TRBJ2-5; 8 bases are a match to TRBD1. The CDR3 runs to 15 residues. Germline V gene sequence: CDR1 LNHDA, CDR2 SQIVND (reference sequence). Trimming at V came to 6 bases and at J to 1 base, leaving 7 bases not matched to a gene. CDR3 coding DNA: TGTGCCAGTAGAGAACAGGGGGAAGGCCAAGAGACCCAGTACTTC. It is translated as CASREQGEGQETQYF.

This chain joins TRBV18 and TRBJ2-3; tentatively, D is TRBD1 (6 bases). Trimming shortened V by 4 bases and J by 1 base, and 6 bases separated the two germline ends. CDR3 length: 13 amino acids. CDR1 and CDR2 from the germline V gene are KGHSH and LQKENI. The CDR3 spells CASSQGGTDTQYF. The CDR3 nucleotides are TGTGCCAGCTCACAGGGGGGCACAGATACGCAGTATTTT.

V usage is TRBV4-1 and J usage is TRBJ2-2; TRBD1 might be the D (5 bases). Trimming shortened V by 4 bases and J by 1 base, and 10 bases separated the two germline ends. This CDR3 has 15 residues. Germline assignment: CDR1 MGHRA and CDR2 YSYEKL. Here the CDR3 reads CASSPQGGNTGELFF. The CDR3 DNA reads TGCGCCAGCAGCCCCCAGGGCGGGAACACCGGGGAGCTGTTTTTT.

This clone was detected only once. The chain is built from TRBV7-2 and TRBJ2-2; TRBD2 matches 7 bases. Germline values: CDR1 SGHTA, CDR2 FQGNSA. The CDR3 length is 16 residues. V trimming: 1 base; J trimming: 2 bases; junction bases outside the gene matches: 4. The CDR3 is CASSLDGGSNTGELFF. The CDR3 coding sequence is TGTGCCAGCAGCTTAGACGGGGGGTCAAACACCGGGGAGCTGTTTTTT.

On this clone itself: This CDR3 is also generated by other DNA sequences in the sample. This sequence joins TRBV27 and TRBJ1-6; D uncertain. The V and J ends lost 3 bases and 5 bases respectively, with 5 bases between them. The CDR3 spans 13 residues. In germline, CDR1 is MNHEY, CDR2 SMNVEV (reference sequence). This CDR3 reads CASSFGDNSPLHF. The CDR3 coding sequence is TGTGCCAGCAGTTTCGGGGATAATTCACCCCTCCACTTT.

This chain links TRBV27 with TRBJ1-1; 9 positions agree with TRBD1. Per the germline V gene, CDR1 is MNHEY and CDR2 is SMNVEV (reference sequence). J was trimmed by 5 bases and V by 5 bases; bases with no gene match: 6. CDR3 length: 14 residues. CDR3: CASSITDRGTEAFF. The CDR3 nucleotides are TGTGCCAGCAGTATTACGGACAGGGGAACTGAAGCTTTCTTT.

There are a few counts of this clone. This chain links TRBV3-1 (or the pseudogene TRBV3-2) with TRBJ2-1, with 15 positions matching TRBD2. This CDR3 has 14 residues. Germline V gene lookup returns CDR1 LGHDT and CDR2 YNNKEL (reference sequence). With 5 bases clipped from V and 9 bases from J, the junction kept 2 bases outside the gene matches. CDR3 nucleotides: TGTGCCAGCAGCAGGGGACTAGCGGGAGGTGAGCAGTTCTTC. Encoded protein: CASSRGLAGGEQFF.

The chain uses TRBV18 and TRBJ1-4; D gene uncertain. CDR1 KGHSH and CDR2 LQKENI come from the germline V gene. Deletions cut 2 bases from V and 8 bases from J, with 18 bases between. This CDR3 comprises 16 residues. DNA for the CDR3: TGTGCCAGCTCACCAACCGGGTCAGCCCTACGGGAAAAACTGTTTTTT. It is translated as CASSPTGSALREKLFF.